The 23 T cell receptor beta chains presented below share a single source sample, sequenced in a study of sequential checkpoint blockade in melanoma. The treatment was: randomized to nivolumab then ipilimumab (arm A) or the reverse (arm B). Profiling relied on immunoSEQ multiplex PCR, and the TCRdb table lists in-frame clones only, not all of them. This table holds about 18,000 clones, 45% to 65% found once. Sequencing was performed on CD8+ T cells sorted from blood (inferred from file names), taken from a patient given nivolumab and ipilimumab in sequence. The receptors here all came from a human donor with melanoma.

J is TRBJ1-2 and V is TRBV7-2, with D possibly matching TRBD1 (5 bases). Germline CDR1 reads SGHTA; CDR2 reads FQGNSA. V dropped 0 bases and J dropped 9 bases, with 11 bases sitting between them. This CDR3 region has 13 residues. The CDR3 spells CASSLAGAVRYTF. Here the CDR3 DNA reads TGTGCCAGCAGCTTAGCAGGGGCGGTGCGCTACACCTTC.

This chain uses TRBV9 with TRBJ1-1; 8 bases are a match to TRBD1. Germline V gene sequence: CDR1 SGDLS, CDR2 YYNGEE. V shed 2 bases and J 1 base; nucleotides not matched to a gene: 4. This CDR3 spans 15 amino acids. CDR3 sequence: CASSVHRGGNTEAFF. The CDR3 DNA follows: TGTGCCAGCAGCGTCCACAGGGGGGGGAACACTGAAGCTTTCTTT.

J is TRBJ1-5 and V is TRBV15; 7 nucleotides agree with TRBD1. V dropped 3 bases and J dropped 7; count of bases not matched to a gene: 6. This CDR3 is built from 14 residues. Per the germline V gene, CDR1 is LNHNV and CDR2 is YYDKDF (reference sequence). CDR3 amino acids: CATSSYRGNQPQHF. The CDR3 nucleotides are TGTGCCACCAGCAGCTACAGGGGTAACCAGCCCCAGCATTTT.

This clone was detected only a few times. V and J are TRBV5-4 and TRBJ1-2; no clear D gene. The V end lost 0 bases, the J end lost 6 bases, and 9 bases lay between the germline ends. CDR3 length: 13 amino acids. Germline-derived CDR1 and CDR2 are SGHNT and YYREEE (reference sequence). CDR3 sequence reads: CASSLGGVDGYTF. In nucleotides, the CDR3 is TGTGCCAGCAGCTTGGGCGGGGTTGATGGCTACACCTTC.

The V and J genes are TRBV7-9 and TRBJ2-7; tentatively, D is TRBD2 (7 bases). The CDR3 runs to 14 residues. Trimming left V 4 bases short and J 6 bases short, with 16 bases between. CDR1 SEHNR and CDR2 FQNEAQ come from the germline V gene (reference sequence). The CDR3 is CASSSGGQDSEQYF. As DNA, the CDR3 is TGTGCCAGCAGCTCGGGGGGCCAAGACTCCGAGCAGTACTTC.

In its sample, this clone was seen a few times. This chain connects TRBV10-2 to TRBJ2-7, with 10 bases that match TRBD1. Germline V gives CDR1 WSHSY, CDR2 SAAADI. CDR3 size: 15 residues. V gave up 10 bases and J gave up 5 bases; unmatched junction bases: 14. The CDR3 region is CATLPGGTGVHEQYF. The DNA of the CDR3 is TGCGCCACTCTTCCAGGGGGGACAGGGGTCCACGAGCAGTACTTC.

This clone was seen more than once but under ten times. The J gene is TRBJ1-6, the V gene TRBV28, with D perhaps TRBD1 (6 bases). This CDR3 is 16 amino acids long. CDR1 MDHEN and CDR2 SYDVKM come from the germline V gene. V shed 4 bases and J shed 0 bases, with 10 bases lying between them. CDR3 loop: CASSSDRTSYNSPLHF. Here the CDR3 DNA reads TGTGCCAGCAGTTCCGACAGGACCTCCTATAATTCACCCCTCCACTTT.

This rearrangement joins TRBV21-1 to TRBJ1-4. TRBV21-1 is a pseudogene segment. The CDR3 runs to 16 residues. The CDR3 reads CASSKARRGYYEKLFF. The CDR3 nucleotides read TGTGCCAGCAGCAAAGCAAGACGGGGATATTATGAAAAACTGTTTTTT.

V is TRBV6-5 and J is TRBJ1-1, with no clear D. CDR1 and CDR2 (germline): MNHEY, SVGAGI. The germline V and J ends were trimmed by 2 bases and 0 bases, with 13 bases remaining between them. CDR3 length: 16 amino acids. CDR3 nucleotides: TGTGCCAGCAGTTACGACGACCGGGAAATGAACACTGAAGCTTTCTTT. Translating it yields CASSYDDREMNTEAFF.

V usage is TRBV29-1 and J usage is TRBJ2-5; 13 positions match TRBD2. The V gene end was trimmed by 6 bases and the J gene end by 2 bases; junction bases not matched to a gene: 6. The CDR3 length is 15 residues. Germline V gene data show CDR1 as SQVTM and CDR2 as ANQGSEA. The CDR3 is CSVDGTSGDQETQYF. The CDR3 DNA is TGCAGCGTGGACGGGACTAGCGGGGATCAAGAGACCCAGTACTTC.

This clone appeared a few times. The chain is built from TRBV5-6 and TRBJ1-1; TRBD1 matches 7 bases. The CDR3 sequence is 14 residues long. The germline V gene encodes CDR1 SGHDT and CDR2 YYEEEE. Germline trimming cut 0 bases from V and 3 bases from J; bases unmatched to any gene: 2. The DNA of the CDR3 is TGTGCCAGCAGCTTGGCAGGGGGTTACACTGAAGCTTTCTTT. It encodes CASSLAGGYTEAFF. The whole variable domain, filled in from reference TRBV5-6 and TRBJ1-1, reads DAGVTQSPTHLIKTRGQQVTLRCSPKSGHDTVSWYQQALGQGPQFIFQYYEEEERQRGNFPDRFSGHQFPNYSSELNVNALLLGDSALYLCASSLAGGYTEAFFGQGTRLTVV.

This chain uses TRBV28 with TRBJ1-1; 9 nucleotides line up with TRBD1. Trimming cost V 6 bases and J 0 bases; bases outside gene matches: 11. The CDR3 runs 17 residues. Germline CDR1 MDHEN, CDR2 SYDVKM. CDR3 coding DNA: TGTGCCAGCAGCTCCGATTTACAGGGGGCAATGAACACTGAAGCTTTCTTT. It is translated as CASSSDLQGAMNTEAFF.

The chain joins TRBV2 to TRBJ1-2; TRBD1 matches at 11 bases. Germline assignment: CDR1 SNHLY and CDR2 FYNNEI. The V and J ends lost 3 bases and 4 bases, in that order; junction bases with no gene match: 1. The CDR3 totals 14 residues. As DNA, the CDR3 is TGTGCCAGCAGTGAGGGACAGGGGGGCTATGGCTACACCTTC. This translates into CASSEGQGGYGYTF.

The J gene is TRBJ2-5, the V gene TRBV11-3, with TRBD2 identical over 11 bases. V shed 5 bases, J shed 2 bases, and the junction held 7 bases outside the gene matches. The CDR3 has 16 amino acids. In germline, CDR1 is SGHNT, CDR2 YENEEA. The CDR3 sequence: CASSPGLAGPQETQYF. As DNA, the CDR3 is TGTGCCAGCAGCCCTGGACTAGCGGGCCCGCAAGAGACCCAGTACTTC.

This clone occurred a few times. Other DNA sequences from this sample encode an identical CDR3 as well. The CDR3 sequence is CASSLAGVEQYF. In DNA form, the CDR3 reads TGTGCCAGCAGCTTAGCAGGGGTCGAGCAGTACTTC. The rearrangement uses TRBV7-9 and TRBJ2-7; D might be TRBD1 (5 bases). Per germline, CDR1 SEHNR and CDR2 FQNEAQ (reference sequence). The CDR3 runs 12 residues. The V and J ends lost 0 bases and 6 bases respectively, with 6 bases between them. The full variable domain, rest sourced from reference TRBV7-9 and TRBJ2-7, is DTGVSQNPRHKITKRGQNVTFRCDPISEHNRLYWYRQTLGQGPEFLTYFQNEAQLEKSRLLSDRFSAERPKGSFSTLEIQRTEQGDSAMYLCASSLAGVEQYFGPGTRLTVT.

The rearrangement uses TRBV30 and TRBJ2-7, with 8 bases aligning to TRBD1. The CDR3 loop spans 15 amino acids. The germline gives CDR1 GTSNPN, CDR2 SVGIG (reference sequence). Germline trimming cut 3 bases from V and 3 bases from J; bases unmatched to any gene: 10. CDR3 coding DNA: TGTGCCTGGAGCCCCGGACAGGGCACCATCTACGAGCAGTACTTC. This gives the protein CAWSPGQGTIYEQYF.

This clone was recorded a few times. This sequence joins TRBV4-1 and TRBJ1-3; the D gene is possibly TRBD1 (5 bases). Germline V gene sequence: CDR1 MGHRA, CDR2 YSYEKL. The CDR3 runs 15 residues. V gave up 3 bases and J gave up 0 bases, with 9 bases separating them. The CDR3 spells CASSQTAISGNTIYF. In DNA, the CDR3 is TGCGCCAGCAGCCAGACAGCTATCTCTGGAAACACCATATATTTT.

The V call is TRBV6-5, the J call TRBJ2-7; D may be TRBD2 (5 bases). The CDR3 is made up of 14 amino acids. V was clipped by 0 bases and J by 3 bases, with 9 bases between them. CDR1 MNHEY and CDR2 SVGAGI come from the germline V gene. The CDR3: CASSYSRENYEQYF. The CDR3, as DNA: TGTGCCAGCAGTTACTCGAGGGAAAACTACGAGCAGTACTTC.

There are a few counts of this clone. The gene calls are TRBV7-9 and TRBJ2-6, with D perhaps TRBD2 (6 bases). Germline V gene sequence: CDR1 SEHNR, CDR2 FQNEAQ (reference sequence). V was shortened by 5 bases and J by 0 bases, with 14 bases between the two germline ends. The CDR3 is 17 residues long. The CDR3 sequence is CASSTGLAISGANVLTF. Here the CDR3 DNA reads TGTGCCAGCAGCACGGGGCTAGCGATCTCTGGGGCCAACGTCCTGACTTTC.

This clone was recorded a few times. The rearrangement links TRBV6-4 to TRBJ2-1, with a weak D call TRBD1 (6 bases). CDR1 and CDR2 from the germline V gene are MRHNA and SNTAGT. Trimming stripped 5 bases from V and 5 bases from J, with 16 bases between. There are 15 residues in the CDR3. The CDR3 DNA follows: TGTGCCAGCAGTTCGTCGAAGACAGGAAACAATGAGCAGTTCTTC. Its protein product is CASSSSKTGNNEQFF.

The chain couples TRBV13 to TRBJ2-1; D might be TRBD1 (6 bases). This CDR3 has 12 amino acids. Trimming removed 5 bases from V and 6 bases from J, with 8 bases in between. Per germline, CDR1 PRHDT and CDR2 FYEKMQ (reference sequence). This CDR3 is CASSLRGNEQFF. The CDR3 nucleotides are TGTGCCAGCAGCCTCAGGGGCAATGAGCAGTTCTTC.

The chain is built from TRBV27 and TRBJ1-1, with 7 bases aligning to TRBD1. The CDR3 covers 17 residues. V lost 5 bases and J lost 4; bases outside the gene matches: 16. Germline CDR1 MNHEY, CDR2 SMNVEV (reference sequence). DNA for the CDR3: TGTGCCAGCAGTCCCCTTTTTGACAGGGCGAAGGGCACTGAAGCTTTCTTT. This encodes CASSPLFDRAKGTEAFF.

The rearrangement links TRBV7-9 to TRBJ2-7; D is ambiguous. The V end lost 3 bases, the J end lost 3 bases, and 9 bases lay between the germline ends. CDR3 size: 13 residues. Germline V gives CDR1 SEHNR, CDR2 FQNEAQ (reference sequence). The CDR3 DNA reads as TGTGCCAGCAGCTTCGATAGCAGCTACGAGCAGTACTTC. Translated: CASSFDSSYEQYF.